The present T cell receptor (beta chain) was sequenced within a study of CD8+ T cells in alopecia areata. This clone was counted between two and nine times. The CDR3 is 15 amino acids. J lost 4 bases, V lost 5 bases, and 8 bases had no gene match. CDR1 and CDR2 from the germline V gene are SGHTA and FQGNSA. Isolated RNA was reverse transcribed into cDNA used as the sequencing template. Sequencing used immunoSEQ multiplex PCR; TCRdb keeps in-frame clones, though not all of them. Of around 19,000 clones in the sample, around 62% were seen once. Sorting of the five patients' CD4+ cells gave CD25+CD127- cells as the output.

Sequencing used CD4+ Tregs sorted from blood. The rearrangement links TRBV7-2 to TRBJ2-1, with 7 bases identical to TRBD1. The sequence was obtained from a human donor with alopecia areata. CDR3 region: CASSQAGTEYNEQFF. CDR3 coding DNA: TGTGCCAGCAGCCAAGCCGGGACAGAGTACAATGAGCAGTTCTTC.